The 17 T cell receptor beta chains reported below all come from one sample, sequenced in a study of CD8 T cells in ankylosing spondylitis. TCRdb re-called the 5' RACE reads through MiXCR, storing one row per CDR3 protein. The table lists around 150,000 distinct CDR3 sequences, approximately 20% of them singletons. Sequenced material: blood, either unsorted or a sorted T cell fraction (not recorded which). These receptors were taken from a male donor with ankylosing spondylitis or in good health (not recorded which).

This clonotype was seen only a few times. The rearrangement uses TRBV10-3 and TRBJ1-5; D call uncertain. V was pared by 3 bases and J by 2 bases, with 5 bases between. Germline-derived CDR1 and CDR2 are ENHRY and SYGVKD. The CDR3 loop spans 13 amino acids. Here the CDR3 DNA reads TGTGCCATCAGTGACTCAGGCAATCAGCCCCAGCATTTT. As protein: CAISDSGNQPQHF.

This clonotype was found a few times. This rearrangement joins TRBV5-1 to TRBJ2-1; 12 bases agree with TRBD2. The CDR3 is made up of 18 amino acids. Germline lookup yields CDR1 SGHRS and CDR2 YFSETQ. J was trimmed by 12 bases and V by 3 bases; bases with no gene match: 19. CDR3 coding DNA: TGCGCCAGCAGCTCCTGGACTTTAGGACTAGCGGGGTCGTGGGGGCAGTTCTTC. This translates into CASSSWTLGLAGSWGQFF.

This clonotype was seen ten or more times. The chain carries TRBV5-1 and TRBJ1-5, with TRBD1 matching 7 bases. In germline, CDR1 is SGHRS, CDR2 YFSETQ. This CDR3 region has 14 residues. V was clipped by 2 bases and J by 5 bases; unmatched bases: 4. The DNA for the CDR3 is TGCGCCAGCAGCTTTACAGGGGAGGATCAGCCCCAGCATTTT. Translating it yields CASSFTGEDQPQHF.

This clonotype was counted at least ten times. J is TRBJ2-2 and V is TRBV25-1; 10 bases agree with TRBD1. The trim removed 7 bases at V and 4 bases at J, leaving 6 bases unmatched. The CDR3 is made up of 15 amino acids. The germline V gene has CDR1 MGHDK and CDR2 SYGVNS. In nucleotides, the CDR3 is TGTGCCAGCATGGGGACAGGGGTCATCACCGGGGAGCTGTTTTTT. It encodes CASMGTGVITGELFF. Drawing the rest from reference TRBV25-1 and TRBJ2-2, the complete variable domain is EADIYQTPRYLVIGTGKKITLECSQTMGHDKMYWYQQDPGMELHLIHYSYGVNSTEKGDLSSESTVSRIRTEHFPLTLESARPSHTSQYLCASMGTGVITGELFFGEGSRLTVL.

This chain connects TRBV7-6 to TRBJ2-5; D is unclear. This CDR3 has 12 amino acids. Trimming stripped 5 bases from V and 0 bases from J, with 4 bases between. Germline assignment: CDR1 SGHVS and CDR2 FNYEAQ. CDR3 coding DNA: TGTGCCAGCAGCCTTAACCAAGAGACCCAGTACTTC. Translation: CASSLNQETQYF. The full variable domain, completed using reference TRBV7-6 and TRBJ2-5, is GAGVSQSPRYKVTKRGQDVALRCDPISGHVSLYWYRQALGQGPEFLTYFNYEAQQDKSGLPNDRFSAERPEGSISTLTIQRTEQRDSAMYRCASSLNQETQYFGPGTRLLVL.

A word on this clonotype: Compared with germline, one end of the junction differs, possibly owing to a read error. The chain has TRBV5-5 and TRBJ2-7; D unclear. This CDR3 has 13 residues. Germline V gene data show CDR1 as SGHKS and CDR2 as YYEKEE (reference sequence). The CDR3 here is CVSSLEFSYEQYF. For the CDR3, the DNA is TGTGTCAGCAGCTTAGAATTTTCCTACGAGCAGTACTTC.

V usage is TRBV14 and J usage is TRBJ2-1; D is ambiguous. V was clipped by 0 bases and J by 8 bases, with 17 bases between them. The V gene's germline CDR1 is SGHDN and CDR2 FVKESK. The CDR3 runs to 16 residues. This CDR3 is CASSQDRIQSFDEQFF. The CDR3 DNA is TGTGCCAGCAGCCAAGACCGGATCCAGTCGTTCGATGAGCAGTTCTTC.

The CDR3: CASSLAGGQRNQPQHF. DNA of the CDR3: TGTGCCAGCAGTTTAGCTGGGGGACAGAGGAATCAGCCCCAGCATTTT. The genes are TRBV27 and TRBJ1-5, with TRBD1 matching 7 bases. CDR1 and CDR2 (germline): MNHEY, SMNVEV (reference sequence). Losses at the gene ends were 2 bases for V and 4 bases for J; bases not matched to a gene: 8. This CDR3 spans 16 amino acids.

This clonotype was found many times. The rearrangement links TRBV20-1 to TRBJ2-7; 8 bases map to TRBD1. Losses at the gene ends were 1 base for V and 0 bases for J; bases not matched to a gene: 8. The CDR3 extends over 16 amino acids. Germline CDR1 and CDR2: DFQATT and SNEGSKA (reference sequence). CDR3 sequence (DNA): TGCAGTGCTAGAGGCCAACAGGGGGGCTACTCCTACGAGCAGTACTTC. Encoded protein: CSARGQQGGYSYEQYF.

This clonotype has more than one count but fewer than ten. This chain uses TRBV20-1 with TRBJ2-7; 7 nucleotides match TRBD2. Germline V lookup: CDR1 DFQATT, CDR2 SNEGSKA (reference sequence). The V and J ends lost 1 base and 3 bases, in that order; junction bases with no gene match: 3. The CDR3 is 13 amino acids. CDR3 nucleotides: TGCAGTGCTAGAGGACTAGCCGGCTACGAGCAGTACTTC. Its protein is CSARGLAGYEQYF.

There are a few counts of this clonotype. The chain has TRBV7-9 and TRBJ2-3; 10 bases map to TRBD2. Germline CDR1 and CDR2: SEHNR and FQNEAQ (reference sequence). V shed 5 bases and J 2 bases; nucleotides not matched to a gene: 7. CDR3 size: 16 residues. The CDR3 spells CASSPTAGGPTDTQYF. The CDR3 DNA is TGTGCCAGCAGCCCGACAGCGGGAGGGCCCACAGATACGCAGTATTTT.

The chain employs TRBV12-5 and TRBJ2-3; D not certain. CDR3 size: 17 residues. V lost 5 bases and J 2 bases, leaving 20 bases between the germline ends. CDR1 is LGHNT, CDR2 FRNRAP, per germline. The CDR3 protein is CASGPRPRHGPTDTQYF. The CDR3, as DNA: TGTGCTAGTGGTCCTCGCCCTAGACACGGCCCCACAGATACGCAGTATTTT.

This chain links TRBV20-1 with TRBJ1-5; D may be TRBD1 (6 bases). CDR1 and CDR2 (germline): DFQATT, SNEGSKA (reference sequence). The CDR3 is made up of 15 amino acids. V was clipped by 2 bases and J by 0 bases, with 11 bases between them. The DNA of the CDR3 is TGCAGTGCTAGAAATCCGGACAGTAGCAATCAGCCCCAGCATTTT. The encoded protein is CSARNPDSSNQPQHF.

J is TRBJ2-7 and V is TRBV29-1; 9 bases are a match to TRBD1. V shed 7 bases, J shed 4 bases, and the junction held 8 bases outside the gene matches. The CDR3 spans 13 residues. Germline V gene lookup returns CDR1 SQVTM and CDR2 ANQGSEA. The DNA of the CDR3 is TGCAGCGGACAACCGGGACAGGGTTACGAGCAGTACTTC. Translation gives CSGQPGQGYEQYF.

The CDR3 coding sequence is TGTGCCAGCAGCCCGATTGGACAGGGGGCAGAGACCCAGTACTTC. Amino acid sequence: CASSPIGQGAETQYF. V usage is TRBV9 and J usage is TRBJ2-5; 11 positions match TRBD1. CDR1 is SGDLS and CDR2 is YYNGEE in the germline V gene. V was pared by 4 bases and J by 4 bases, with 6 bases of the junction left unmatched. The CDR3 has 15 amino acids.

This clonotype was detected ten times or more. The chain carries TRBV5-5 and TRBJ1-4, with 7 bases lining up with TRBD1. V was pared by 1 base and J by 5 bases, with 2 bases of the junction left unmatched. The V gene's germline CDR1 is SGHKS and CDR2 YYEKEE (reference sequence). The CDR3 covers 14 residues. CDR3 coding DNA: TGTGCCAGCAGCTTGCAACAGGGGAATGAAAAACTGTTTTTT. The encoded protein is CASSLQQGNEKLFF.

This chain connects TRBV5-4 to TRBJ2-1; TRBD2 agrees at 9 bases. V gave up 3 bases and J gave up 3 bases; unmatched junction bases: 7. The CDR3 runs 16 residues. CDR1 SGHNT and CDR2 YYREEE come from the germline V gene (reference sequence). DNA of the CDR3: TGTGCCAGCAGCTGGAGCTGGCGGGAGGGCTACAATGAGCAGTTCTTC. Encoded protein: CASSWSWREGYNEQFF.